Following are 2 T cell receptor beta chains from one sample sequenced in a study of CD8 T cells in ankylosing spondylitis. TCRdb recomputed calls from the 5' RACE reads with MiXCR, one row per CDR3 protein. The sample contains 150,000 or so distinct CDR3 sequences, 11% of which appear only once. Sequenced: blood, either unsorted or a sorted T cell fraction (not recorded which). These receptors came from a male donor with ankylosing spondylitis or in good health (not recorded which).

This chain joins TRBV12-3 or TRBV12-4 and TRBJ1-3; D is undetermined. This CDR3 spans 11 amino acids. V lost 3 bases and J 7 bases, leaving 4 bases between the germline ends. This chain's CDR3 is CASSFRNTIYF. DNA of the CDR3: TGTGCCAGCAGTTTCCGGAACACCATATATTTT.

At least ten counts were recorded for this clonotype. The chain joins TRBV6-1 to TRBJ2-1; TRBD1 aligns across 8 bases. Trimming removed 4 bases from V and 2 bases from J; junction bases left unmatched: 7. This CDR3 spans 16 amino acids. CDR1 MNHNS and CDR2 SASEGT come from the germline V gene. This CDR3 is CASSAIQGAAYNEQFF. DNA for the CDR3: TGTGCCAGCAGTGCGATCCAGGGGGCGGCCTACAATGAGCAGTTCTTC.